This paragraph covers one TCR beta chain sequence. The source of the sample is a study of cytomegalovirus exposure and HLA in healthy donors. J was trimmed by 2 bases and V by 4 bases; bases with no gene match: 6. The CDR3 has 15 amino acids. From germline, CDR1 is SGHDT and CDR2 YYEEEE. PCR primers comprised 60 Vbeta and 13 Jbeta primers. Here immunoSEQ multiplex PCR was the method, and the copy in TCRdb shows in-frame clones only, minus some. In the table there are about 180,000 clones, roughly 88% of which are singletons. The TCR sequence derives from a girl aged 2 to 9 in good health and CMV-seropositive. V and J are TRBV5-6 and TRBJ2-1, with 7 bases matching TRBD2. Sequenced sample: PBMCs. In nucleotides, the CDR3 is TGTGCCAGCAGCGCTCTAGCGGACACCTACAATGAGCAGTTCTTC. It codes for CASSALADTYNEQFF.